The 29 T cell receptor beta chains given below trace back to one sample, sequenced in a study of glioma-infiltrating T cells. Using RNA template, CDR3s of TCR alpha and beta were amplified with iRepertoire arm-PCR. TCRdb analysed the multiplex PCR reads with MiXCR anew, one entry per CDR3 protein. The sample includes roughly 120,000 distinct CDR3 sequences, roughly 25% of them seen just once. The sequenced material came from glioma tissue, nonneoplastic brain tissue, or PBMCs (not recorded which). The receptors shown here come from a human donor with low-grade glioma or glioblastoma, undergoing nonglioma brain surgery, or in good health (not recorded which).

This clonotype was counted many times. The chain is built from TRBV4-3 and TRBJ2-1; weak D call: TRBD2 (6 bases). Trimming cost V 2 bases and J 7 bases, with 24 bases left between them. The V gene's germline CDR1 is LGHNA and CDR2 YSLEER. There are 18 residues in the CDR3. Written as DNA, the CDR3 is TGCGCCAGCAGCCAATCAGGACTATACGAAAAGGGGTCGAATGAGCAGTTCTTC. Translating it yields CASSQSGLYEKGSNEQFF.

The V gene is TRBV3-1, the J gene TRBJ1-2; D possibly corresponds to TRBD1 (6 bases). Germline V gives CDR1 LGHDT, CDR2 YNNKEL (reference sequence). Trimming stripped 4 bases from V and 3 bases from J, with 12 bases between. The CDR3 sequence is 14 residues long. CDR3 in DNA: TGTGCCAGCAGCCGGTCCGGGGGCCACTATGGCTACACCTTC. Translated: CASSRSGGHYGYTF.

As to this clonotype: At one of its ends the junction is not consistent with the germline gene, which may arise from a read error. The rearrangement links TRBV5-4 to TRBJ1-2; tentatively, D is TRBD1 (6 bases). This CDR3 region has 13 residues. Germline-derived CDR1 and CDR2 are SGHNT and YYREEE (reference sequence). The CDR3 loop reads CASSLQGKSGYNF. The CDR3 nucleotides are TGTGCCAGCAGCTTGCAGGGGAAGAGTGGCTACAACTTC.

At least ten counts were recorded for this clonotype. The chain recombines TRBV7-2 with TRBJ2-5; the match to TRBD2 covers 10 bases. With V trimmed by 1 base and J by 5 bases, 4 bases remained unmatched. The V gene's germline CDR1 is SGHTA and CDR2 FQGNSA. The CDR3 totals 15 residues. The CDR3 is CASSLVLSGRETQYF. CDR3 in DNA: TGTGCCAGCAGCTTAGTGCTTAGCGGGAGGGAGACCCAGTACTTC.

The sample holds many counts of this clonotype. The chain joins TRBV19 to TRBJ1-5, with D tentatively TRBD1 (6 bases). Per germline, CDR1 LNHDA and CDR2 SQIVND (reference sequence). With 3 bases removed from V and 5 bases from J, the gap between germline ends came to 11 bases. This CDR3 contains 14 residues. This CDR3 is CASSIPTGYQPQHF. In DNA form, the CDR3 reads TGTGCCAGTAGTATTCCGACAGGTTATCAGCCCCAGCATTTT.

This clonotype was picked up many times. The gene calls are TRBV28 and TRBJ2-3; 7 nucleotides align to TRBD1. CDR1 is MDHEN and CDR2 is SYDVKM in the germline V gene. V lost 5 bases, J lost 1 base, and 9 bases stayed unmatched. The CDR3 runs 16 residues. The CDR3 sequence: CASSLLNRGGTDTQYF. The CDR3 DNA sequence: TGTGCCAGCAGTCTCCTAAACAGGGGTGGCACAGATACGCAGTATTTT.

A word on this clonotype: A read error is possible here, since a much larger clone lies one base away. The rearrangement links TRBV19 to TRBJ2-3; D tentatively fits TRBD1 or TRBD2 (5 bases each). This CDR3 is built from 13 residues. CDR1 and CDR2 (germline): LNHDA, SQIVND (reference sequence). The CDR3 region has the DNA TGTGCCTGTAGTTCCGGGGCCGGGGATACGCAGTATTTT. Its translation is CACSSGAGDTQYF.

As to this clonotype: Possible read error: a much larger clone is one base away. V and J are TRBV7-9 and TRBJ1-1; 7 nucleotides agree with TRBD1. Trimming removed 5 bases from V and 0 bases from J; junction bases left unmatched: 3. The V gene's germline CDR1 is SEHNR and CDR2 FQNEAQ (reference sequence). CDR3 size: 14 residues. Written as DNA, the CDR3 is TGTGCCAGCAGCCAACAGGGGATGAACACTGAAGCTTTCTTT. Protein product: CASSQQGMNTEAFF.

On this clonotype itself: A much bigger clone sits one base away, suggesting this may be a read error. The chain employs TRBV28 and TRBJ2-2, with a tentative D call TRBD2 (6 bases). Trimming removed 2 bases at V and 4 bases at J, with 11 bases between. The CDR3 is made up of 15 amino acids. The V gene's germline CDR1 is MDHEN and CDR2 SYDVKM. DNA of the CDR3: TGTGCCAGCAGTTTAGGACTACCGATCACCGGGGAGCTGTTTTTT. Translated, it gives CASSLGLPITGELFF. The full variable domain, its missing parts supplied by reference TRBV28 and TRBJ2-2, is DVKVTQSSRYLVKRTGEKVFLECVQDMDHENMFWYRQDPGLGLRLIYFSYDVKMKEKGDIPEGYSVSREKKERFSLILESASTNQTSMYLCASSLGLPITGELFFGEGSRLTVL.

Remarks on this clonotype: It may be a read error: a sequence one base away is much more abundant. This rearrangement joins TRBV11-2 to TRBJ2-1, with D uncertain. V was shortened by 1 base and J by 8 bases, with 9 bases between the two germline ends. CDR1 SGHAT and CDR2 FQNNGV come from the germline V gene. CDR3 length: 13 amino acids. CDR3 sequence reads: CASSLVGRDEQFF. DNA of the CDR3: TGTGCCAGCAGCTTAGTAGGCCGGGATGAGCAGTTCTTC. The full variable domain, with the rest looked up from reference TRBV11-2 and TRBJ2-1, is EAGVAQSPRYKIIEKRQSVAFWCNPISGHATLYWYQQILGQGPKLLIQFQNNGVVDDSQLPKDRFSAERLKGVDSTLKIQPAKLEDSAVYLCASSLVGRDEQFFGPGTRLTVL.

This clonotype was seen more than once but under ten times. This sequence joins TRBV4-1 and TRBJ2-3; TRBD2 matches at 7 bases. Looked up from germline, CDR1 is MGHRA and CDR2 is YSYEKL. With V trimmed by 7 bases and J by 0 bases, 13 bases remained unmatched. The CDR3 is made up of 17 amino acids. CDR3 loop: CASTLRRASGSTDTQYF. CDR3 DNA: TGCGCCAGCACCCTAAGGAGGGCTAGCGGAAGCACAGATACGCAGTATTTT.

This clonotype showed up many times. This chain links TRBV6-6 with TRBJ2-2; tentatively, D is TRBD2 (6 bases). The CDR3 covers 16 residues. Germline CDR1 is MNHNY and CDR2 is SVGAGI (reference sequence). The V end lost 0 bases, the J end lost 7 bases, and 15 bases lay between the germline ends. CDR3 nucleotides: TGTGCCAGCAGTTACTCGAGACTAGTAAGGGGCGGGGAGCTGTTTTTT. This gives the protein CASSYSRLVRGGELFF.

Only a few counts were recorded for this clonotype. Written as DNA, the CDR3 is TGTGCCAGCAGTCCTTCACCATTCCGGAAGTACTTC. Its protein product is CASSPSPFRKYF. V gene TRBV12-3 or TRBV12-4 combines with J gene TRBJ2-7; D remains unclear. Trimming took off 5 bases at V and 11 bases at J, with 16 bases between the two ends. This CDR3 contains 12 residues.

This clonotype was counted many times. The chain joins TRBV3-1 to TRBJ2-5; 9 positions agree with TRBD2. This CDR3 region has 14 residues. From germline, CDR1 is LGHDT and CDR2 YNNKEL (reference sequence). V shed 4 bases and J 5 bases; nucleotides not matched to a gene: 5. The DNA for the CDR3 is TGTGCCAGCAGCCCAGGGACTAGCAGGGAGACCCAGTACTTC. Encoded protein: CASSPGTSRETQYF.

The sample holds many counts of this clonotype. J is TRBJ2-1 and V is TRBV12-3 or TRBV12-4; D gene unclear. Trimming cost V 5 bases and J 3 bases, with 14 bases left between them. CDR3 length equals 15 residues. This CDR3 reads CASSPSLGDYNEQFF. CDR3 coding DNA: TGTGCCAGCAGTCCCTCCTTGGGTGACTACAATGAGCAGTTCTTC.

About this clonotype itself: This could be a read error, since a much larger clone is one nucleotide away. The CDR3 DNA reads TGTGCCAGTAGTCGGAGCCCAGATACGAAGTATTTT. Translation gives CASSRSPDTKYF. V usage is TRBV19 and J usage is TRBJ2-3; D gene uncertain. Germline values: CDR1 LNHDA, CDR2 SQIVND (reference sequence). The CDR3 totals 12 residues. Supplemented by reference TRBV19 and TRBJ2-3, the full variable domain reads DGGITQSPKYLFRKEGQNVTLSCEQNLNHDAMYWYRQDPGQGLRLIYYSQIVNDFQKGDIAEGYSVSREKKESFPLTVTSAQKNPTAFYLCASSRSPDTKYFGPGTRLTVL.

Many counts were recorded for this clonotype. This chain links TRBV5-4 with TRBJ1-2, with D tentatively TRBD1 (5 bases). The CDR3 totals 14 residues. Germline V gene lookup returns CDR1 SGHNT and CDR2 YYREEE (reference sequence). The V end lost 0 bases, the J end lost 4 bases, and 10 bases lay between the germline ends. CDR3 sequence: CASSLVGGSYGYTF. The CDR3 DNA is TGTGCCAGCAGCTTGGTCGGGGGGAGCTATGGCTACACCTTC.

Notes on this clonotype: It may be a read error: a sequence one base away is much more abundant. V and J are TRBV27 and TRBJ1-4; TRBD1 is a possible D gene (6 bases). The CDR3 length is 19 residues. The germline V and J ends were trimmed by 4 bases and 8 bases, with 29 bases remaining between them. Germline CDR1 reads MNHEY; CDR2 reads SMNVEV (reference sequence). Here the CDR3 reads CASSSRSLRQALMEEKLFF. The CDR3 DNA follows: TGTGCCAGCAGTTCCCGGAGCCTAAGACAGGCCCTAATGGAGGAAAAACTGTTTTTT.

This chain links TRBV12-3 or TRBV12-4 with TRBJ2-5; D uncertain. The CDR3 is 15 residues long. The ends were cut back, 6 bases at V and 1 base at J, with 15 bases in the middle. In nucleotides, the CDR3 is TGTGCCAGCAGGTATTCGTCGGGCAGCCAAGAGACCCAGTACTTC. The encoded protein is CASRYSSGSQETQYF.

Points on this clonotype: A much larger clone differs from this one at a single base, so this may be a read error. This chain uses TRBV2 with TRBJ1-2; TRBD1 agrees at 9 bases. V shed 9 bases and J 5 bases; nucleotides not matched to a gene: 13. The CDR3 extends over 15 amino acids. In germline, CDR1 is SNHLY, CDR2 FYNNEI. Written as DNA, the CDR3 is TGTGCCAGAAGCCAAACAGGGGGCTCGGAATATGGCTACACCTTC. It encodes CARSQTGGSEYGYTF.

This clonotype was recorded at least ten times. The chain carries TRBV7-6 and TRBJ2-7, with 7 positions matching TRBD1. CDR1 SGHVS and CDR2 FNYEAQ come from the germline V gene. Trimming removed 5 bases from V and 2 bases from J; junction bases left unmatched: 3. This CDR3 contains 13 residues. CDR3 coding DNA: TGTGCCAGCAGCCGCGGACAGGCCTACGAGCAGTACTTC. Residues: CASSRGQAYEQYF.

This clonotype was recorded a few times. The J gene is TRBJ2-7, the V gene TRBV29-1, with D possibly being TRBD2 (5 bases). Germline V lookup: CDR1 SQVTM, CDR2 ANQGSEA. There are 12 residues in the CDR3. The germline V and J ends were trimmed by 7 bases and 5 bases, with 15 bases remaining between them. CDR3 residues: CSALIGGDEQYF. CDR3 nucleotide sequence: TGCAGCGCCCTGATAGGAGGCGACGAGCAGTACTTC.

This clonotype was detected ten times or more. The chain is built from TRBV18 and TRBJ1-2, with D tentatively TRBD1 (6 bases). Germline V lookup: CDR1 KGHSH, CDR2 LQKENI. This CDR3 contains 14 residues. Trimming removed 2 bases from V and 6 bases from J, with 13 bases in between. This CDR3 is CASSPNRDDDGYTF. As DNA, the CDR3 is TGTGCCAGCTCACCAAACAGGGACGACGATGGCTACACCTTC.

Details on this clonotype: A read error may produce the germline difference seen at one junction end. The gene calls are TRBV20-1 and TRBJ2-1; D is tentatively TRBD1 or TRBD2 (5 bases each). Germline lookup yields CDR1 DFQATT and CDR2 SNEGSKA (reference sequence). This CDR3 has 11 residues. CDR3 sequence (DNA): TGCAGTGATAGAGAGGGACCGGAGCAGTTCTTC. Residues: CSDREGPEQFF.

This clonotype was counted ten times or more. The chain joins TRBV4-3 to TRBJ1-4, with 7 positions matching TRBD1. Trimming at V came to 3 bases and at J to 6 bases, leaving 7 bases not matched to a gene. The CDR3 loop spans 15 amino acids. Germline V gives CDR1 LGHNA, CDR2 YSLEER. CDR3 DNA sequence: TGCGCCAGCAGCCATGCCGGGACAGAGGATGAAAAACTGTTTTTT. Its protein is CASSHAGTEDEKLFF.

Remarks on this clonotype: The conserved phenylalanine or tryptophan normally closing the CDR3 is absent here, so this likely arose from a read error. V gene TRBV19 combines with J gene TRBJ2-7; 9 bases map to TRBD1. The CDR3 contains 14 residues. Germline CDR1 is LNHDA and CDR2 is SQIVND (reference sequence). Trimming took 3 bases from V and 3 from J; bases not matched to a gene: 3. CDR3 region: CASSMGTGFYEQYL. In DNA, the CDR3 is TGTGCCAGTAGTATGGGGACAGGGTTCTACGAGCAGTACCTC.

The table lists this clonotype with many counts. The rearrangement links TRBV2 to TRBJ2-2; D not certain. This CDR3 has 14 amino acids. Germline lookup yields CDR1 SNHLY and CDR2 FYNNEI. V lost 6 bases, J lost 1 base, and 9 bases lay in between. The CDR3 bases are TGTGCCAGCAGCCCAGGACGGAACACCGGGGAGCTGTTTTTT. Residues: CASSPGRNTGELFF.

The chain carries TRBV7-9 and TRBJ2-1, with 7 bases lining up with TRBD2. The V gene's germline CDR1 is SEHNR and CDR2 FQNEAQ (reference sequence). The CDR3 extends over 19 amino acids. Trimming took 8 bases from V and 6 from J; bases not matched to a gene: 25. The CDR3 loop is CASGPSRLGGRAGSNEQFF. The CDR3 nucleotides read TGTGCCAGCGGCCCAAGTCGTCTCGGGGGGAGGGCCGGAAGCAATGAGCAGTTCTTC.

In this sample, this clonotype turned up many times. The gene calls are TRBV2 and TRBJ1-5; D is ambiguous. V was shortened by 2 bases and J by 0 bases, with 8 bases between the two germline ends. Germline loops: CDR1 SNHLY, CDR2 FYNNEI. This CDR3 contains 15 residues. The DNA for the CDR3 is TGTGCCAGCAGTGAATCCGAGGATAGCAATCAGCCCCAGCATTTT. This gives the protein CASSESEDSNQPQHF.